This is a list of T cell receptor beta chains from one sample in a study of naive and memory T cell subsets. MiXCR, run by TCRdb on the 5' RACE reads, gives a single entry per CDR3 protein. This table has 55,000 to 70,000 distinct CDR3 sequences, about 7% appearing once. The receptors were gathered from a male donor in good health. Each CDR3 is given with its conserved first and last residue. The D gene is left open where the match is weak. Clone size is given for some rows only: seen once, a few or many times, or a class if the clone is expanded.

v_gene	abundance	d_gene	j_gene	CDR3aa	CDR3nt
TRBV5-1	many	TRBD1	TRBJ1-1	CASSLQGGATEAFF	TGCGCCAGCAGCCTTCAGGGGGGGGCCACTGAAGCTTTCTTT
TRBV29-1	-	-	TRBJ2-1	CSVAPLLAGSYEQFF	TGCAGCGTTGCCCCCCTGTTAGCAGGGTCGTATGAGCAGTTCTTC
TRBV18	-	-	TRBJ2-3	CASSPAGGFGGTDTQYF	TGTGCCAGCTCACCTGCTGGGGGGTTCGGGGGCACAGATACGCAGTATTTT
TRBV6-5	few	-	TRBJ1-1	CASSYGFPRSTEAFF	TGTGCCAGCAGTTACGGGTTCCCCCGGTCCACTGAAGCTTTCTTT
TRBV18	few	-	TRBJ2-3	CASSPPFLTDTQYF	TGTGCCAGCTCACCACCGTTCCTTACAGATACGCAGTATTTT
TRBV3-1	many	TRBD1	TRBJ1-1	CASSQVLGGPEAFF	TGTGCCAGCAGCCAAGTATTAGGGGGCCCTGAAGCTTTCTTT
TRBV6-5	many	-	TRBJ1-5	CASSYSLYSNQPQHF	TGTGCCAGCAGTTACTCGTTATATAGCAATCAGCCCCAGCATTTT
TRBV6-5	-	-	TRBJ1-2	CASSYTGTGNYGYTF	TGTGCCAGCAGTTACACCGGGACGGGGAACTATGGCTACACCTTC
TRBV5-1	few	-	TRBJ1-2	CASTPAGSPGGYTF	TGCGCCAGCACCCCGGCTGGTTCCCCTGGGGGCTACACCTTC
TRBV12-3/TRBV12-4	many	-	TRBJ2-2	CASRRDIGELFF	TGTGCCAGCAGACGGGACATCGGGGAGCTGTTTTTT
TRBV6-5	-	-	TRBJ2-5	CASSYLRVQETQYF	TGTGCCAGCAGTTACTTGCGGGTCCAAGAGACCCAGTACTTC
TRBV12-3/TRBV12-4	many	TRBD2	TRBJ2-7	CASSETSGGLYEQYF	TGTGCCAGCAGTGAAACTAGCGGGGGACTATACGAGCAGTACTTC
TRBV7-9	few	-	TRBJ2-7	CASSQTWSPYYEQYF	TGTGCCAGCAGCCAGACGTGGAGCCCCTACTACGAGCAGTACTTC
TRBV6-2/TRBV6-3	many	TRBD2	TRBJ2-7	CASTPRGKNPSYEQYF	TGTGCCAGCACTCCGCGGGGGAAGAACCCATCCTACGAGCAGTACTTC
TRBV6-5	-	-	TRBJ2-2	CASSYGPPIEGGELFF	TGTGCCAGCAGTTACGGTCCCCCTATTGAGGGCGGGGAGCTGTTTTTT
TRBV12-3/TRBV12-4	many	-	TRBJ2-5	CASSQSGPPGQTQYF	TGTGCCAGCAGTCAATCGGGACCCCCAGGGCAGACCCAGTACTTC
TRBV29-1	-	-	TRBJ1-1	CSVEGEEHPNTEAFF	TGCAGCGTTGAGGGTGAGGAACATCCGAACACTGAAGCTTTCTTT
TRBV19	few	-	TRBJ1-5	CASSIYTRNQPQHF	TGTGCCAGTAGTATCTACACCCGCAATCAGCCCCAGCATTTT
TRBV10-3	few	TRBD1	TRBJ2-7	CAISGPGQGAAEQYF	TGTGCCATCAGTGGACCGGGACAGGGGGCGGCCGAGCAGTACTTC
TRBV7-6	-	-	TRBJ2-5	CASRTSGVRAQYF	TGTGCCAGCAGAACCTCAGGGGTTCGGGCCCAGTACTTC
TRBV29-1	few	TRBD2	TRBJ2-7	CSFSGGYYEQYF	TGCAGCTTTAGCGGGGGGTACTACGAGCAGTACTTC
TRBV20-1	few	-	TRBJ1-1	CSARAGGNTEAFF	TGCAGTGCTAGAGCGGGAGGGAACACTGAAGCTTTCTTT
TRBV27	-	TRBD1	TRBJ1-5	CASSLRDRDQPQHF	TGTGCCAGCAGTTTGCGGGACAGGGACCAGCCCCAGCATTTT
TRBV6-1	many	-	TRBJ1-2	CASSEGGGYYGYTF	TGTGCCAGCAGTGAAGGAGGTGGATACTATGGCTACACCTTC
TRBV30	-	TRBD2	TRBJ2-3	CAWSVGLAGAFSTDTQYF	TGTGCCTGGAGTGTAGGGCTAGCGGGAGCCTTTAGCACAGATACGCAGTATTTT
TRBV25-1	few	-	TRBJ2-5	CASSEFLPHNTPLMETQYF	TGTGCCAGCAGTGAATTCCTCCCCCACAATACCCCGCTAATGGAGACCCAGTACTTC